These 20 T cell receptor beta chains were all obtained from the same sample, sequenced in a study of sequential checkpoint blockade in melanoma. The data were produced by immunoSEQ multiplex PCR, yet TCRdb's version contains in-frame clones alone and is incomplete. This table has over 10,000 clones, roughly four fifths appearing once. The treatment here: randomized to nivolumab then ipilimumab (arm A) or the reverse (arm B). The sequencing used CD8+ T cells sorted from blood (inferred from file names), collected from a patient given nivolumab and ipilimumab in sequence. The source is a human donor with melanoma.

The CDR3 nucleotides are TGCAGCGTTGAAGATCCACAGGGGGGGGCAGAGACCCAGTACTTC. It codes for CSVEDPQGGAETQYF. The genes are TRBV29-1 and TRBJ2-5, with D tentatively TRBD1 (8 bases). Germline CDR1 reads SQVTM; CDR2 reads ANQGSEA. V was cut by 0 bases and J by 4 bases, with 15 bases left in between. The CDR3 length is 15 residues.

This chain connects TRBV7-9 to TRBJ2-7, with 9 bases lining up with TRBD1. J gave up 6 bases and V 3 bases, and 6 bases lay outside the gene matches. CDR3 length equals 14 residues. Germline lookup yields CDR1 SEHNR and CDR2 FQNEAQ (reference sequence). CDR3 DNA sequence: TGTGCCAGCAGCTTCTCACAGGGGGCGGGCGAGCAGTACTTC. This encodes CASSFSQGAGEQYF.

The V call is TRBV28, the J call TRBJ2-5; 7 nucleotides match TRBD1. The J call may be in error: the DNA end matches TRBJ2-7 better. The germline gives CDR1 MDHEN, CDR2 SYDVKM. This CDR3 is 13 amino acids long. CDR3: CASSGQEPYEQYF. The CDR3 nucleotides read TGTGCCAGCAGTGGACAGGAGCCTTACGAGCAGTACTTC.

Only one count was recorded for this clone. The chain joins TRBV27 to TRBJ1-2, with 10 positions matching TRBD1. Germline CDR1 MNHEY, CDR2 SMNVEV (reference sequence). The CDR3 has 15 amino acids. V shed 5 bases, J shed 8 bases, and the junction held 11 bases outside the gene matches. CDR3 in DNA: TGTGCCAGCAGTCCCCTGGGGGGGACAGGGGAAGGCTACACCTTC. Residues: CASSPLGGTGEGYTF.

The chain combines TRBV18 with TRBJ2-5; 7 bases match TRBD1. Germline V gene sequence: CDR1 KGHSH, CDR2 LQKENI. There are 15 residues in the CDR3. J was trimmed by 1 base and V by 5 bases; bases with no gene match: 7. CDR3 DNA: TGTGCCAGCTCATCCACAGGGGCCTTCCAAGAGACCCAGTACTTC. The encoded protein is CASSSTGAFQETQYF. The full variable domain, completed using reference TRBV18 and TRBJ2-5, is NAGVMQNPRHLVRRRGQEARLRCSPMKGHSHVYWYRQLPEEGLKFMVYLQKENIIDESGMPKERFSAEFPKEGPSILRIQQVVRGDSAAYFCASSSTGAFQETQYFGPGTRLLVL.

This chain uses TRBV10-2 with TRBJ2-1; maybe TRBD2 (5 bases). Germline V gives CDR1 WSHSY, CDR2 SAAADI. The CDR3 covers 12 residues. Deletions cut 8 bases from V and 6 bases from J, with 11 bases between. The CDR3 bases are TGCGCCAGCTCACTAGGCCTCAATGAGCAGTTCTTC. Translated: CASSLGLNEQFF.

V is TRBV27 and J is TRBJ2-1, with D maybe TRBD1 (6 bases). Trimming removed 3 bases at V and 4 bases at J, with 10 bases between. This CDR3 has 14 residues. The V gene's germline CDR1 is MNHEY and CDR2 SMNVEV (reference sequence). The CDR3 protein is CASSFRQAYNEQFF. Here the CDR3 DNA reads TGTGCCAGCAGTTTTAGACAGGCGTACAATGAGCAGTTCTTC.

This clone is a singleton in its sample. The gene calls are TRBV7-8 and TRBJ2-6, with TRBD1 matching 10 bases. Germline V gene lookup returns CDR1 SGHVS and CDR2 FQNEAQ. The CDR3 is 16 amino acids. V was pared by 8 bases and J by 0 bases, with 4 bases of the junction left unmatched. The CDR3 region is CASDRGRYSGANVLTF. The CDR3 coding sequence is TGTGCCAGCGACAGGGGGCGTTACTCTGGGGCCAACGTCCTGACTTTC.

The CDR3 loop reads CASSMGRSTDTQYF. Here the CDR3 DNA reads TGTGCCAGTAGTATGGGGAGAAGCACAGATACGCAGTATTTT. The chain is built from TRBV19 and TRBJ2-3, with D maybe TRBD2 (5 bases). Germline assignment: CDR1 LNHDA and CDR2 SQIVND (reference sequence). The CDR3 length is 14 residues. Trimming took 3 bases from V and 0 from J, leaving 7 bases between them.

V is TRBV7-8 and J is TRBJ2-7; 11 bases map to TRBD1. CDR3 length: 16 residues. V trimming: 1 base; J trimming: 3 bases; junction bases outside the gene matches: 5. CDR1 is SGHVS and CDR2 is FQNEAQ in the germline V gene. The CDR3: CASSLEVDRGLYEQYF. In nucleotides, the CDR3 is TGTGCCAGCAGCTTAGAGGTGGACAGGGGGCTCTACGAGCAGTACTTC.

The rearrangement joins TRBV7-9 to TRBJ2-1; 13 bases match TRBD2. Per the germline V gene, CDR1 is SEHNR and CDR2 is FQNEAQ (reference sequence). The CDR3 has 15 amino acids. The ends lost 6 bases at V and 6 bases at J; junction bases unmatched: 5. DNA for the CDR3: TGTGCCAGCAGAAGACTAGCGGGAGGCGTCAATGAGCAGTTCTTC. It translates to CASRRLAGGVNEQFF. The variable domain in full, with the rest retrieved from reference TRBV7-9 and TRBJ2-1, is DTGVSQNPRHKITKRGQNVTFRCDPISEHNRLYWYRQTLGQGPEFLTYFQNEAQLEKSRLLSDRFSAERPKGSFSTLEIQRTEQGDSAMYLCASRRLAGGVNEQFFGPGTRLTVL.

This chain links TRBV14 with TRBJ2-7; 7 nucleotides line up with TRBD1. J gave up 3 bases and V 3 bases, and 5 bases lay outside the gene matches. The germline V gene has CDR1 SGHDN and CDR2 FVKESK. This CDR3 spans 14 amino acids. The CDR3: CASSQGQRIYEQYF. The CDR3 DNA sequence: TGTGCCAGCAGCCAGGGACAGAGGATCTACGAGCAGTACTTC. Full variable domain (outside the CDR3, taken from reference TRBV14 and TRBJ2-7): EAGVTQFPSHSVIEKGQTVTLRCDPISGHDNLYWYRRVMGKEIKFLLHFVKESKQDESGMPNNRFLAERTGGTYSTLKVQPAELEDSGVYFCASSQGQRIYEQYFGPGTRLTVT.

The chain employs TRBV27 and TRBJ2-7, with 10 bases aligning to TRBD1. Trimming at V came to 7 bases and at J to 5 bases, leaving 5 bases not matched to a gene. CDR3 length: 13 amino acids. Germline V gives CDR1 MNHEY, CDR2 SMNVEV (reference sequence). The CDR3 sequence: CASKGTGVHEQYF. The CDR3 bases are TGTGCCAGCAAAGGGACAGGGGTGCACGAGCAGTACTTC.

The rearrangement links TRBV2 to TRBJ2-7, with 11 bases fitting TRBD2. V lost 2 bases, J lost 2 bases, and 11 bases stayed unmatched. In germline, CDR1 is SNHLY, CDR2 FYNNEI. The CDR3 has 18 amino acids. In DNA form, the CDR3 reads TGTGCCAGCAGTGAACTTTGGGGAGATAGCGGGAGGGCCTACGAGCAGTACTTC. Protein product: CASSELWGDSGRAYEQYF.

The V and J genes are TRBV7-2 and TRBJ2-1, with 9 bases lining up with TRBD2. V trimming: 4 bases; J trimming: 4 bases; junction bases outside the gene matches: 5. The CDR3 runs to 15 residues. CDR1 is SGHTA and CDR2 is FQGNSA in the germline V gene. CDR3 nucleotides: TGTGCCAGCAGCTATCTAGCGGGAAGGTACAATGAGCAGTTCTTC. It encodes CASSYLAGRYNEQFF.

This chain joins TRBV9 and TRBJ1-1, with 9 bases aligning to TRBD1. V lost 5 bases, J lost 3 bases, and 5 bases stayed unmatched. Germline CDR1 is SGDLS and CDR2 is YYNGEE. The CDR3 contains 14 residues. The CDR3 nucleotides are TGTGCCAGCAGTATAACAGGGGGCTACACTGAAGCTTTCTTT. Encoded protein: CASSITGGYTEAFF.

The CDR3 here is CASILRDRGYGYTF. The CDR3 coding sequence is TGTGCCAGCATTCTCCGGGACAGGGGTTATGGCTACACCTTC. The J gene is TRBJ1-2, the V gene TRBV28; TRBD1 matches at 10 bases. V was pared by 7 bases and J by 5 bases, with 7 bases of the junction left unmatched. The length of the CDR3 is 14 residues. Germline CDR1 reads MDHEN; CDR2 reads SYDVKM.

The chain carries TRBV19 and TRBJ1-1; D unresolved. The CDR3 runs 14 residues. CDR1 and CDR2 from the germline V gene are LNHDA and SQIVND (reference sequence). V was clipped by 7 bases and J by 0 bases, with 12 bases between them. The CDR3: CASIEASMNTEAFF. CDR3 DNA: TGTGCCAGTATCGAGGCCAGCATGAACACTGAAGCTTTCTTT.

The chain uses TRBV29-1 and TRBJ2-7; 9 bases are a match to TRBD1. The CDR3 extends over 12 amino acids. Germline V gene lookup returns CDR1 SQVTM and CDR2 ANQGSEA. The ends lost 7 bases at V and 7 bases at J; junction bases unmatched: 8. CDR3 DNA sequence: TGCAGCGCCTACAGGGGGCAAGGGGAGCAGTACTTC. Translation: CSAYRGQGEQYF.

This clone appeared once. This chain connects TRBV29-1 to TRBJ2-7, with 8 bases identical to TRBD1. CDR1 is SQVTM and CDR2 is ANQGSEA in the germline V gene. The CDR3 is 13 amino acids. The V segment lost 4 bases and the J segment 0 bases; nucleotides outside the gene matches: 2. CDR3 in amino acids: CSVVDRDSYEQYF. Here the CDR3 DNA reads TGCAGCGTTGTGGACAGGGACTCCTACGAGCAGTACTTC.